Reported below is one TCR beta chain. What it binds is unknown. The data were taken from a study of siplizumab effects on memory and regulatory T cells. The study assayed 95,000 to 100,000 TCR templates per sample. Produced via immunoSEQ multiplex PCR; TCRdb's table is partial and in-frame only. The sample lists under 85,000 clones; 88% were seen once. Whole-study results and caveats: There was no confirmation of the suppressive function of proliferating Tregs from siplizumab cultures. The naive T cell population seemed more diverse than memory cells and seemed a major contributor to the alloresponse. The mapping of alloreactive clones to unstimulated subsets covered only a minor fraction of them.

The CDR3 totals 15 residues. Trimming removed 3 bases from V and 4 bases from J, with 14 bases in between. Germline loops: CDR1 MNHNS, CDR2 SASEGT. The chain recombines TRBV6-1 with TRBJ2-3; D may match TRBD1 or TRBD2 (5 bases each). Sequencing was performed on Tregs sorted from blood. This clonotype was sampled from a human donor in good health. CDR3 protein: CASSDVGGEADTQYF. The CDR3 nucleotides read TGTGCCAGCAGTGACGTTGGGGGAGAAGCAGATACGCAGTATTTT.